This T cell receptor (beta chain) originates from a study of T cells in Graves' hyperthyroidism and ophthalmopathy. Amplification targeted TCR beta CDR3 regions from RNA transcripts. TCR CDR3 underwent first-round RT-PCR with the HTBI primer set. One entry per CDR3 protein, called by TCRdb with MiXCR from the multiplex PCR reads. The table includes fewer than 350,000 distinct CDR3 sequences, roughly 20% detected once. CDR3 length equals 12 residues. V was pared by 3 bases and J by 7 bases, with 10 bases between. Germline CDR1 reads SGHKS; CDR2 reads YYEKEE (reference sequence). These patients, aged 18 to 65, had recently diagnosed hyperthyroidism lasting under 2 months. This clonotype was detected only a few times.

The V and J genes are TRBV5-5 and TRBJ1-1; D not certain. The clonotype comes from a woman aged 45 to 65 with Graves' hyperthyroidism. Material for sequencing was blood. The CDR3 nucleotides read TGTGCCAGCAGCTCCGGCGGGAATGAAGCTTTCTTT. Protein: CASSSGGNEAFF.